This T cell receptor (beta chain) was captured in a study of blood T cell repertoires in COVID-19. Method: immunoSEQ multiplex PCR; TCRdb's copy keeps in-frame clones and lacks some. Among over 130,000 clones, roughly 80% were seen once, and the ten largest hold 1.5% to 2%. CDR3 size: 14 residues. Germline V gives CDR1 SGHNT, CDR2 YENEEA. V dropped 2 bases and J dropped 6; count of bases not matched to a gene: 4. This TCR was sampled from a woman in her late teens or twenties who had been exposed to COVID-19. Sequenced sample: PBMCs or T cells enriched from blood (not recorded which). The gene calls are TRBV11-3 and TRBJ2-3; 8 bases map to TRBD2. CDR3: CASSLWGLGDTQYF. The CDR3 DNA sequence: TGTGCCAGCAGCTTATGGGGACTAGGGGATACGCAGTATTTT.